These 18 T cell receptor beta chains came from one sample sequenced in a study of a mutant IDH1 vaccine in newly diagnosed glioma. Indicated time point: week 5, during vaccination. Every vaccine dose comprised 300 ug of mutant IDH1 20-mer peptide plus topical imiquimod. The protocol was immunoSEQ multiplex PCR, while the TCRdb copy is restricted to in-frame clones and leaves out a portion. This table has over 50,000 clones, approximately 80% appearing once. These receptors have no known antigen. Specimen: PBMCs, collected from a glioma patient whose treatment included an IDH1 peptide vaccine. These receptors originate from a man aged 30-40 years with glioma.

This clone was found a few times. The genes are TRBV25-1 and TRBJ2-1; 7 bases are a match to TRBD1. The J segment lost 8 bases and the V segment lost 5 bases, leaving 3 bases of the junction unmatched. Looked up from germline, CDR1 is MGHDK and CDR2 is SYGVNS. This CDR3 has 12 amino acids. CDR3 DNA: TGTGCCAGCAGTCGACAGGGCGATGAGCAGTTCTTC. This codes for CASSRQGDEQFF.

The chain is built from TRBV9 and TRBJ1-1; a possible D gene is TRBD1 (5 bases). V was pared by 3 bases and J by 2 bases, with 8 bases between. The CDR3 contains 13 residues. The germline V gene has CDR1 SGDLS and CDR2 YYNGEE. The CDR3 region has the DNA TGTGCCAGCAGCGGACAGCATAACACTGAAGCTTTCTTT. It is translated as CASSGQHNTEAFF.

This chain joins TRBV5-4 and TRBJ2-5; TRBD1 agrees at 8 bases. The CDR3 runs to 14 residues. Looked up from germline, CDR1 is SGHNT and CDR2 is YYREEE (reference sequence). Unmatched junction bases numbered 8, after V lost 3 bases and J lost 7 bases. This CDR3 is CASSWWTGTGTQYF. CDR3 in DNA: TGTGCCAGCAGCTGGTGGACAGGGACGGGGACCCAGTACTTC.

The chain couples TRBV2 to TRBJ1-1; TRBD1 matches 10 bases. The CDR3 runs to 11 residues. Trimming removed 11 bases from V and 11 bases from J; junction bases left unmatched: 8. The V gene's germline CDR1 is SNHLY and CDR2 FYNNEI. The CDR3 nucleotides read TGTGCCGACAGGGGGCGCGGAGAGGCTTTCTTT. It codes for CADRGRGEAFF.

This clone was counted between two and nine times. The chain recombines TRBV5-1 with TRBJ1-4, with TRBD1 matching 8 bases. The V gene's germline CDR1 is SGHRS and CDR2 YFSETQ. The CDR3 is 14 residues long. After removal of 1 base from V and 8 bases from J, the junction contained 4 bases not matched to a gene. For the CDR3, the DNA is TGCGCCAGCAGCTTGCAGGGGGCGAACGAAAAACTGTTTTTT. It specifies CASSLQGANEKLFF.

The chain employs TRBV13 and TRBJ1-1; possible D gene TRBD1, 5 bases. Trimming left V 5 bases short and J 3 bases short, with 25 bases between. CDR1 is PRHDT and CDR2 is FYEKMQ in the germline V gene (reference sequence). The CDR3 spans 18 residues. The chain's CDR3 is CASSQTITGGGLYTEAFF. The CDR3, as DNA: TGTGCCAGCAGCCAAACAATTACAGGTGGAGGGTTGTACACTGAAGCTTTCTTT. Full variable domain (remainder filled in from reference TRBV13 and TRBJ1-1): AAGVIQSPRHLIKEKRETATLKCYPIPRHDTVYWYQQGPGQDPQFLISFYEKMQSDKGSIPDRFSAQQFSDYHSELNMSSLELGDSALYFCASSQTITGGGLYTEAFFGQGTRLTVV.

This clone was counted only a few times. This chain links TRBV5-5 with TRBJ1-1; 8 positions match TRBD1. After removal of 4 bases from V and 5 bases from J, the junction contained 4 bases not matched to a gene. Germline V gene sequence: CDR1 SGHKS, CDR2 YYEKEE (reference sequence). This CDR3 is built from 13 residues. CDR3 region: CASSLDRGTEAFF. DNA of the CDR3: TGTGCCAGCAGCCTAGACAGGGGAACTGAAGCTTTCTTT. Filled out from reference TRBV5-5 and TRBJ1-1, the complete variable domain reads DAGVTQSPTHLIKTRGQQVTLRCSPISGHKSVSWYQQVLGQGPQFIFQYYEKEERGRGNFPDRFSARQFPNYSSELNVNALLLGDSALYLCASSLDRGTEAFFGQGTRLTVV.

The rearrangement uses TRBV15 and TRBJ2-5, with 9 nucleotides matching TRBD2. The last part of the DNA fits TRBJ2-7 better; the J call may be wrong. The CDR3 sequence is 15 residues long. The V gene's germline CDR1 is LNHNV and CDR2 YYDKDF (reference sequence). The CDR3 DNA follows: TGTGCCACCAGCAGATTCGGACTAGCGCCCGACGAGCAGTACTTC. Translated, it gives CATSRFGLAPDEQYF.

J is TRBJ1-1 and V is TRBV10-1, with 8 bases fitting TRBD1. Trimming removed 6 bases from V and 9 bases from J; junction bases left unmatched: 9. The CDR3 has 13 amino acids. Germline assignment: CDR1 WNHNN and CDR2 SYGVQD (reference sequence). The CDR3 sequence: CASSLDRAAKAFF. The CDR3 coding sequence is TGCGCCAGCAGCTTGGACAGGGCGGCAAAAGCTTTCTTT.

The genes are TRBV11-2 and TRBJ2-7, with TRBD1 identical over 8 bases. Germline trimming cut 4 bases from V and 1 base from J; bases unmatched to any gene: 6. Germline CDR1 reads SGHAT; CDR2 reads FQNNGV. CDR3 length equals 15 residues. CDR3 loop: CASSWTGDRSYEQYF. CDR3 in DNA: TGTGCCAGCAGCTGGACTGGGGACAGGTCCTACGAGCAGTACTTC.

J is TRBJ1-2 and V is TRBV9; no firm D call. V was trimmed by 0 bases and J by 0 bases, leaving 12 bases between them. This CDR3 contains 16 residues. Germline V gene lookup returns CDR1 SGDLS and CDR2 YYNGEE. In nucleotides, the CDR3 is TGTGCCAGCAGCGTAGGAGGGAGGGCTACTAACTATGGCTACACCTTC. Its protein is CASSVGGRATNYGYTF.

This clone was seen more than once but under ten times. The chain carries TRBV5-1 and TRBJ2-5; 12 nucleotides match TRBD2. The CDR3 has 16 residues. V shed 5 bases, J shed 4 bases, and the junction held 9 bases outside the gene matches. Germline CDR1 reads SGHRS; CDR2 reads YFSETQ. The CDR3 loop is CASSLPSGGAGETQYF. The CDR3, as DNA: TGCGCCAGCAGTCTGCCTAGCGGGGGGGCCGGAGAGACCCAGTACTTC.

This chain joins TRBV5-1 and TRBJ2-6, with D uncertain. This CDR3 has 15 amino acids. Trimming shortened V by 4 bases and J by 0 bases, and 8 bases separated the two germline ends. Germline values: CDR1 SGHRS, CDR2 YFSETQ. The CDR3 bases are TGCGCCAGCAGCCGCAGCGCCTCTGGGGCCAACGTCCTGACTTTC. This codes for CASSRSASGANVLTF.

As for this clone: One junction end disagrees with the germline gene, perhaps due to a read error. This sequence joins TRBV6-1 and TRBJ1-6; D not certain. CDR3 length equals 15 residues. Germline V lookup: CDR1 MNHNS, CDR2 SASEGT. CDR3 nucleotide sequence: TGTGCCAGCAATGAAGGCCAAGGGAAATATTCACCCCTCCACTTT. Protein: CASNEGQGKYSPLHF.

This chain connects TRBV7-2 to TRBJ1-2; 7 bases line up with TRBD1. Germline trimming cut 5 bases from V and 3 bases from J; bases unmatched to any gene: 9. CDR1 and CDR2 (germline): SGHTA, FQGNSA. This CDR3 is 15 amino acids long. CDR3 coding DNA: TGTGCCAGCAGCCCAAGTAGGGACAGTTACTATGGCTACACCTTC. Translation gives CASSPSRDSYYGYTF.

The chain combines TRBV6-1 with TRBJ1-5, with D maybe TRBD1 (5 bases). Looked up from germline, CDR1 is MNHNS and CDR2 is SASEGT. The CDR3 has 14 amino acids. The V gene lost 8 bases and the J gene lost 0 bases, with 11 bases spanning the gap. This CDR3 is CASGPGYSNQPQHF. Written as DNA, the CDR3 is TGTGCCAGCGGGCCAGGGTATAGCAATCAGCCCCAGCATTTT.

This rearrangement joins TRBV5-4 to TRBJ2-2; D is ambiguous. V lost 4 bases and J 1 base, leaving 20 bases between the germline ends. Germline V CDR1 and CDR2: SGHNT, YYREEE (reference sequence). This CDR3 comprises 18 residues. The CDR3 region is CASSPFWIAGENTGELFF. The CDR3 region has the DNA TGTGCCAGCAGCCCGTTCTGGATAGCAGGCGAGAACACCGGGGAGCTGTTTTTT.

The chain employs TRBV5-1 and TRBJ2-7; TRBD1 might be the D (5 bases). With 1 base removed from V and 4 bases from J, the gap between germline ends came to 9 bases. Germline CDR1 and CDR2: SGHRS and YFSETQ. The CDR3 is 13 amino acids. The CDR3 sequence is CASSLTGWYEQYF. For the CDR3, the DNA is TGCGCCAGCAGCTTGACAGGTTGGTACGAGCAGTACTTC.